The 11 T cell receptor beta chains reported below all come from one sample, sequenced in a study of cytomegalovirus exposure and HLA in healthy donors. PCR primers comprised 60 Vbeta and 13 Jbeta primers. Generated by immunoSEQ multiplex PCR, the TCRdb table keeps only in-frame clones and is missing some. The sample lists some 150,000 clones; around four fifths were seen once. The sample comprised PBMCs. The receptor source for this set is a man between 50 and 59 years old in good health and CMV-seropositive.

This clone was seen a few times. This chain links TRBV30 with TRBJ2-1, with D tentatively TRBD2 (6 bases). Between the trimmed V and J ends, which lost 0 bases and 6 bases, there was a span of 21 bases. Germline V gene data show CDR1 as GTSNPN and CDR2 as SVGIG (reference sequence). The CDR3 is 17 residues long. The CDR3 sequence: CAWSVFKPGTQPNEQFF. The CDR3 coding sequence is TGTGCCTGGAGTGTGTTTAAGCCCGGGACTCAACCCAATGAGCAGTTCTTC.

This sequence joins TRBV5-4 and TRBJ2-7, with TRBD2 as a possible D gene (6 bases). Germline-derived CDR1 and CDR2 are SGHNT and YYREEE (reference sequence). The CDR3 has 14 residues. Trimming pared 3 bases from V and 0 bases from J, leaving 10 bases between. This chain's CDR3 is CASSSRGSSYEQYF. The CDR3 DNA reads as TGTGCCAGCAGCTCACGGGGGAGCTCCTACGAGCAGTACTTC.

V is TRBV5-1 and J is TRBJ1-3; D gene unclear. The V end was cut by 5 bases, the J end by 1 base, with 10 bases between. Germline CDR1 and CDR2: SGHRS and YFSETQ. There are 14 residues in the CDR3. As DNA, the CDR3 is TGCGCCAGCAGGCCACCGGAGTCTGGAAACACCATATATTTT. This codes for CASRPPESGNTIYF.

This clone was seen once. This rearrangement joins TRBV7-3 to TRBJ2-1; possible D gene TRBD2, 5 bases. The CDR3 consists of 12 residues. CDR1 and CDR2 from the germline V gene are SGHTA and FQGTGA. V shed 5 bases and J shed 9 bases, with 11 bases lying between them. CDR3 residues: CASSTGGFEQFF. Here the CDR3 DNA reads TGTGCCAGCAGCACTGGCGGGTTTGAGCAGTTCTTC.

The V call is TRBV6-5, the J call TRBJ2-2; 7 bases match TRBD1. Looked up from germline, CDR1 is MNHEY and CDR2 is SVGAGI. The trim removed 4 bases at V and 4 bases at J, leaving 3 bases unmatched. The CDR3 covers 14 residues. CDR3 loop: CASSSGTVTGELFF. The CDR3 nucleotides are TGTGCCAGCAGTTCCGGGACAGTCACCGGGGAGCTGTTTTTT.

The chain is built from TRBV7-2 and TRBJ2-1, with D perhaps matching TRBD1 (6 bases). V lost 5 bases, J lost 2 bases, and 13 bases lay in between. The CDR3 sequence is 15 residues long. The V gene's germline CDR1 is SGHTA and CDR2 FQGNSA. Here the CDR3 reads CASSVTGFPYNEQFF. The CDR3 nucleotides are TGTGCCAGCAGCGTTACAGGGTTCCCCTACAATGAGCAGTTCTTC. Based on the CDR3 plus reference TRBV7-2 and TRBJ2-1, the full variable domain is GAGVSQSPSNKVTEKGKDVELRCDPISGHTALYWYRQSLGQGLEFLIYFQGNSAPDKSGLPSDRFSAERTGGSVSTLTIQRTQQEDSAVYLCASSVTGFPYNEQFFGPGTRLTVL.

The V call is TRBV7-3, the J call TRBJ2-7, with 9 nucleotides matching TRBD1. The CDR3 extends over 15 amino acids. J gave up 3 bases and V 4 bases, and 7 bases lay outside the gene matches. Germline CDR1 is SGHTA and CDR2 is FQGTGA. Here the CDR3 reads CASSSGQGNNYEQYF. The CDR3 DNA follows: TGTGCCAGCAGCTCGGGACAGGGAAACAACTACGAGCAGTACTTC.

This clone was seen only a few times. This rearrangement joins TRBV28 to TRBJ1-1, with a possible D match to TRBD1 (6 bases). CDR1 is MDHEN, CDR2 SYDVKM, per germline. V gave up 3 bases and J gave up 0 bases, with 11 bases separating them. There are 15 residues in the CDR3. CDR3 protein: CASSLVDSMNTEAFF. The CDR3 nucleotides are TGTGCCAGCAGTTTGGTGGACAGCATGAACACTGAAGCTTTCTTT.

The V and J genes are TRBV5-1 and TRBJ1-3; 8 positions match TRBD1. The CDR3 length is 16 residues. Germline CDR1 and CDR2: SGHRS and YFSETQ. The junction had 6 bases not matched to a gene; V was cut back by 4 bases and J by 0 bases. The CDR3 region has the DNA TGCGCCAGCAGCGCCGCAGGGGGCTACTCTGGAAACACCATATATTTT. This sequence encodes CASSAAGGYSGNTIYF.

The J gene is TRBJ1-6, the V gene TRBV11-2; TRBD1 agrees at 10 bases. Unmatched junction bases numbered 3, after V lost 0 bases and J lost 7 bases. The CDR3 consists of 16 residues. CDR1 is SGHAT, CDR2 FQNNGV, per germline. CDR3 protein: CASSLDWTGGNSPLHF. The DNA of the CDR3 is TGTGCCAGCAGCTTAGATTGGACAGGGGGAAATTCACCCCTCCACTTT.

The J gene is TRBJ2-1, the V gene TRBV2, with 7 bases that match TRBD2. V lost 7 bases and J lost 5; bases outside the gene matches: 8. The CDR3 runs to 14 residues. The V gene's germline CDR1 is SNHLY and CDR2 FYNNEI. The CDR3 DNA is TGTGCCAGCAAGGCGGGAGAGGGCCACAATGAGCAGTTCTTC. This sequence encodes CASKAGEGHNEQFF.